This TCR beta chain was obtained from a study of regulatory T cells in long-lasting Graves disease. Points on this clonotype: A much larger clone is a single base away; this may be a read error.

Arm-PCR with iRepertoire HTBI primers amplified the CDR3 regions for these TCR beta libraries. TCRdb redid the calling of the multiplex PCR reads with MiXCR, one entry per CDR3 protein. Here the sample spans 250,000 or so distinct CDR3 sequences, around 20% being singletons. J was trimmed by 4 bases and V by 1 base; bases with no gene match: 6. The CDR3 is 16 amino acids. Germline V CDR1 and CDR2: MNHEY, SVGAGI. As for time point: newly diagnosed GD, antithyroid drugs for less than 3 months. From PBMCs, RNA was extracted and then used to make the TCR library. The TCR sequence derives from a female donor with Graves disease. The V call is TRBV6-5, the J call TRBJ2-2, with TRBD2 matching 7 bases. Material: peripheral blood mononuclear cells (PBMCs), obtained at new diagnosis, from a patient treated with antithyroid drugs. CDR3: CASSYYGGRFTGELFF. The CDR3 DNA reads TGTGCCAGCAGTTACTACGGCGGGAGATTCACCGGGGAGCTGTTTTTT.